This T cell receptor beta chain was obtained from a study of blood T cell repertoires in COVID-19. Overall study context: From T cells, B-cell-depleted T cells, or PBMCs came the material, which was cDNA or gDNA.

This clone is a singleton in its sample. The Seattle site enrolled patients during active infection and followed them longitudinally. Libraries were prepared by immunoSEQ multiplex PCR; TCRdb keeps only in-frame clonotypes and omits some of them. The sample carries 150,000 to 200,000 clones, around 84% recorded once. The germline V gene has CDR1 MGHRA and CDR2 YSYEKL. Trimming removed 7 bases from V and 6 bases from J; junction bases left unmatched: 5. This CDR3 comprises 12 residues. Source material: peripheral blood. The rearrangement joins TRBV4-1 to TRBJ1-2; TRBD1 agrees at 7 bases. The sequence was obtained from a woman aged 50 to 60 with COVID-19, enrolled during active disease. Here the CDR3 DNA reads TGCGCCAGCACAGGGGGAAGGAATGGCTACACCTTC. Protein: CASTGGRNGYTF.